Below, 9 T cell receptor beta chains from the same sample are listed, as sequenced in a study of cytomegalovirus exposure and HLA in healthy donors. 13 Jbeta primers and 60 Vbeta primers were used for the PCR. Assay: immunoSEQ multiplex PCR; the TCRdb copy retains only in-frame clones and omits some. The table records roughly 150,000 clones, roughly three quarters of them present only once. The specimen was PBMCs. All receptors come from a man aged 55-75 years in good health and CMV-seronegative.

The J gene is TRBJ2-2, the V gene TRBV7-3; 9 bases fit TRBD2. This CDR3 spans 16 amino acids. Looked up from germline, CDR1 is SGHTA and CDR2 is FQGTGA. Germline trimming cut 2 bases from V and 1 base from J; bases unmatched to any gene: 2. Here the CDR3 reads CASSLDSGGNTGELFF. The CDR3 DNA sequence: TGTGCCAGCAGCTTAGATAGCGGGGGGAACACCGGGGAGCTGTTTTTT. Drawing the rest from reference TRBV7-3 and TRBJ2-2, the complete variable domain is GAGVSQTPSNKVTEKGKYVELRCDPISGHTALYWYRQSLGQGPEFLIYFQGTGAADDSGLPNDRFFAVRPEGSVSTLKIQRTERGDSAVYLCASSLDSGGNTGELFFGEGSRLTVL.

A few counts support this clone. The chain is built from TRBV27 and TRBJ1-1, with a weak D call TRBD1 (5 bases). The CDR3 contains 15 residues. With 0 bases removed from V and 5 bases from J, the gap between germline ends came to 13 bases. Germline CDR1 and CDR2: MNHEY and SMNVEV (reference sequence). The CDR3 reads CASSLSLSGGTEAFF. CDR3 DNA: TGTGCCAGCAGTTTATCGTTATCTGGGGGGACTGAAGCTTTCTTT.

CDR3 DNA sequence: TGTGCCAGCAGTGCCCCCGGACACAGCAATCAGCCCCAGCATTTT. This gives the protein CASSAPGHSNQPQHF. The V gene is TRBV27, the J gene TRBJ1-5, with D possibly matching TRBD1 (5 bases). Per the germline V gene, CDR1 is MNHEY and CDR2 is SMNVEV (reference sequence). The V end was cut by 5 bases, the J end by 1 base, with 12 bases between. The CDR3 is made up of 15 amino acids.

The chain uses TRBV29-1 and TRBJ1-4, with 9 bases matching TRBD1. V was clipped by 4 bases and J by 8 bases; unmatched bases: 5. CDR3 length: 13 amino acids. Germline CDR1 is SQVTM and CDR2 is ANQGSEA. The DNA for the CDR3 is TGCAGCGTTGGGGGACAGGGATGGGAAAAACTGTTTTTT. It specifies CSVGGQGWEKLFF. The full variable domain, in which reference TRBV29-1 and TRBJ1-4 provide the parts outside the CDR3, is SAVISQKPSRDICQRGTSLTIQCQVDSQVTMMFWYRQQPGQSLTLIATANQGSEATYESGFVIDKFPISRPNLTFSTLTVSNMSPEDSSIYLCSVGGQGWEKLFFGSGTQLSVL.

This chain connects TRBV14 to TRBJ1-1, with no clear D. Germline assignment: CDR1 SGHDN and CDR2 FVKESK. Trimming took 0 bases from V and 7 from J, leaving 12 bases between them. There are 14 residues in the CDR3. CDR3 loop: CASSQESGRGEAFF. Written as DNA, the CDR3 is TGTGCCAGCAGCCAAGAATCGGGCCGGGGTGAAGCTTTCTTT.

The chain is built from TRBV2 and TRBJ1-1; 7 positions agree with TRBD1. Germline V gene lookup returns CDR1 SNHLY and CDR2 FYNNEI. CDR3 size: 14 residues. V was clipped by 6 bases and J by 0 bases; unmatched bases: 4. CDR3 sequence reads: CASSLTGLNTEAFF. In DNA form, the CDR3 reads TGTGCCAGCAGCCTGACAGGGTTGAACACTGAAGCTTTCTTT.

This clone occurred a few times. The chain has TRBV10-3 and TRBJ1-1; no clear D gene. The germline gives CDR1 ENHRY, CDR2 SYGVKD. This CDR3 spans 15 amino acids. V was trimmed by 1 base and J by 6 bases, leaving 15 bases between them. CDR3 in DNA: TGTGCCATCAGTGAGTTAATGGTTGTGGGCGCTGAAGCTTTCTTT. Its translation: CAISELMVVGAEAFF.

The chain carries TRBV30 and TRBJ1-1, with D uncertain. There are 13 residues in the CDR3. V lost 3 bases and J lost 1, with 9 bases in between. Per germline, CDR1 GTSNPN and CDR2 SVGIG (reference sequence). The chain's CDR3 is CAWRRRENTEAFF. The CDR3 DNA follows: TGTGCCTGGAGAAGGAGGGAGAACACTGAAGCTTTCTTT.

This sequence joins TRBV29-1 and TRBJ1-2, with a weak D call TRBD1 (6 bases). The germline gives CDR1 SQVTM, CDR2 ANQGSEA. This CDR3 has 13 amino acids. V was cut by 3 bases and J by 6 bases, with 14 bases left in between. CDR3 coding DNA: TGCAGCGTTGACCCCCAGGGGAGAGATGGCTACACCTTC. The encoded protein is CSVDPQGRDGYTF.